This TCR beta chain was retrieved from a study of OX40 agonist ivuxolimab in advanced cancers. Looking at the study overall: Intravenous ivuxolimab at 0.01 to 10 mg/kg was given to patients every 2 weeks. Points from the study as a whole: Antigens targeted by the expanded peripheral T cells were not determined. Also showing low normalized T-cell clonal expansion were some of the nonresponders.

On this clone: Its antigen remains unknown.

The V gene lost 7 bases and the J gene lost 6 bases, with 16 bases spanning the gap. The germline V gene has CDR1 MNHEY and CDR2 SMNVEV (reference sequence). This CDR3 contains 13 residues. Sampling times: baseline, cycle 4 day 1, cycle 7 day 1. The table came from immunoSEQ multiplex PCR; TCRdb's copy has only in-frame clones and leaves some out. The sample yields 70,000 to 95,000 clones, 86% seen once. The sequence derives from an adult with an advanced solid tumor such as melanoma, head and neck, liver or kidney cancer. The V gene is TRBV27, the J gene TRBJ2-7; a weak D match, TRBD1 (7 bases). Specimen: CD4+ or CD8+ T cells sorted from blood, collected in a trial of the OX40 agonist ivuxolimab. Written as DNA, the CDR3 is TGTGCCAGCAAGCTCTCAGGGGGGTCCGAGCAGTACTTC. As protein: CASKLSGGSEQYF.